What follows describes a single T cell receptor (beta chain). The antigen is unknown. Sequencing used immunoSEQ multiplex PCR; TCRdb keeps in-frame clones, though not all of them. Among 100,000 to 150,000 clones listed, about 87% were seen once. This entry is derived from a study of T cell responses to AZD1222 COVID-19 vaccine. Study overall: Second-dose recipients at about 4 or about 12 weeks were treated as one pooled group.

Study-level results: Repertoire samples came only from after the peak T cell response. Seropositive AZD1222 recipients at baseline numbered only six or seven.

The V gene's germline CDR1 is WSHSY and CDR2 SAAADI. Trimming took 6 bases from V and 2 from J; bases not matched to a gene: 2. The CDR3 length is 14 residues. This TCR was sampled from an adult in good health. This chain joins TRBV10-2 and TRBJ2-7; 12 bases line up with TRBD2. The sample consisted of peripheral blood, taken on day 0 of AZD1222 vaccination. This CDR3 reads CASRTSGGAYEQYF. The CDR3, as DNA: TGCGCCAGCAGGACTAGCGGGGGCGCCTACGAGCAGTACTTC.